The T cell receptor beta chain described here comes from a study of OX40 agonist ivuxolimab in advanced cancers. On the study more broadly: Given to patients was ivuxolimab, an agonistic anti-OX40 (CD134) antibody. Findings of the study overall: The study found that CD8+ T cells averaged more expanded clones than CD4+. Normalized T-cell clonal expansion was also low in some nonresponders. Researchers did not determine the expanded peripheral T cells' antigen specificity.

For this clone: Its matching antigen is unknown.

Some clones are missing from TCRdb's copy, which holds only in-frame ones; the method was immunoSEQ multiplex PCR. The sample has 75,000 to 100,000 clones; about 89% are singletons. Germline assignment: CDR1 SGDLS and CDR2 YYNGEE. Unmatched junction bases numbered 13, after V lost 3 bases and J lost 13 bases. This CDR3 is built from 14 residues. The TCR originated in an adult with an advanced solid tumor such as melanoma, head and neck, liver or kidney cancer. The chain employs TRBV9 and TRBJ1-2, with 9 bases lining up with TRBD1. The specimen was CD4+ or CD8+ T cells sorted from blood, collected in a trial of the OX40 agonist ivuxolimab. The CDR3 region is CASSASLRDRVITF. The CDR3, as DNA: TGTGCCAGCAGCGCTTCATTAAGGGACAGGGTTATCACCTTC.